The entry that follows covers one T cell receptor (beta chain) sequence. As yet, its antigen is unknown. With 10 bases removed from V and 4 bases from J, the gap between germline ends came to 24 bases. This CDR3 has 16 amino acids. The V gene's germline CDR1 is LNHDA and CDR2 SQIVND (reference sequence). Specified time point: newly diagnosed, previously untreated cHL patient sample. It was by magnetic negative selection that CD4+ T cells were purified from thawed PBMCs. PBMCs from patients with newly diagnosed, untreated classical Hodgkin lymphoma served as a comparison group for the relapsed/refractory trial patients. The source of the sample is a study of PD-1 blockade in classical Hodgkin lymphoma. The method was immunoSEQ multiplex PCR; TCRdb's version includes in-frame clones alone and lacks a portion of them. The data hold about 14,000 clones, with about 86% observed a single time. Study-level findings and limits: With respect to the repertoire differences, their causes, possibly disease activity or prior therapy, remain undefined. Compared with healthy donors, newly diagnosed patients reportedly showed lower baseline TCR diversity.

The sequenced sample was CD4+ T cells from blood. The receptor comes from a human donor with classical Hodgkin lymphoma. This chain links TRBV19 with TRBJ2-3, with a weak D call TRBD2 (7 bases). CDR3 bases: TGTGCCACATCCCGACGAGGGGGGGTCGGAGCAGATACGCAGTATTTT. It specifies CATSRRGGVGADTQYF.